In its sample, the clone carrying this T cell receptor beta chain was seen many times. The antigen is not known. These data come from a study of CD8+CD57+ T cells in acquired aplastic anemia. Looking at the study overall: DNA recovered from sorted CD4+ and CD8+ cells had a mean of about 3 ug.

For CDR3 and TCR beta VDJ profiling, genomic DNA was the template used. One entry per CDR3 protein, called by TCRdb with MiXCR from the reads. The sample lists around 500,000 distinct CDR3 sequences; around 33% were seen once. Study results and caveats: Patients and controls were not found to differ significantly in CD8+ Simpson's diversity. Overlap between patients and controls comprised 25 to 30 CD8+ CDR3 sequences.

The CDR3 has 16 amino acids. V shed 0 bases and J shed 1 base, with 14 bases lying between them. In germline, CDR1 is SGHRS, CDR2 YFSETQ. Whoever was chosen for sequencing had shown CD8+CD57+ cell expansion by flow cytometry. Sequenced material: sorted CD4+, CD8+, or CD8+CD57+ T cells (not recorded which) from PBMCs. The rearrangement uses TRBV5-1 and TRBJ2-7; TRBD1 is a possible D gene (6 bases). This clonotype originated in a human donor with aplastic anemia. CDR3 coding DNA: TGCGCCAGCAGCTTGGGGCAGGGGATCGGGTCCTACGAGCAGTACTTC. Translation: CASSLGQGIGSYEQYF.